This T cell receptor beta chain was recovered during a study of STAT5B mutations in CD4+ large granular lymphocyte leukemia (dated by TCRdb to the early 2020s). Study-level background: Among healthy controls, the CDR3 'QG' motif was associated with a particular HLA allele. TCRbeta repertoires of CD4+ T-cell large granular lymphocyte leukemia patients were compared with those of healthy blood donors. The purity of purified fractions was confirmed by flow cytometry on FACSCanto II or FACSVerse to exceed 95% among lymphocytes. The investigation overall reported the following: CD4-sorted patient repertoires appeared more clonal than healthy CD4+ repertoires, and this difference persisted after removing the putative leukemic clones. Enrichment of TRBV06-family usage was observed among the top patient clones (8/27) relative to healthy controls (2/35). Data were not HLA-matched; higher clonality in CD4+ versus CD8+ T-LGLL could reflect the relatively small sample size. Main leukemic clonotypes were private to each patient, although about 25% of the main leukemic clonotypes were found at low frequency in the non-leukemic repertoires of other patients.

The immunoSEQ assay at survey resolution was applied to genomic DNA for sequencing of TCRbeta rearrangements. In the paper's pipeline: In the TCR sequencing data, the lowest productive clonotype frequency that could be detected was 2.59 x 10-5. Analyses included only productive TCRbeta rearrangements, meaning complete and in-frame sequences. Simpson clonality, calculated in the immunoSEQ Analyzer version 3.0, was used as the measure of sample clonality. Clones were categorized by frequency as very rare, small, medium, large (1-20%) or hyperexpanded (>20%). Generation probabilities were estimated with OLGA 1.2.3, V-gene circos plots were made with VDJtools, specificities were searched in VDJdb, and CDR3 motifs were identified with GLIPH. Held by TCRdb, this immuneACCESS table contains in-frame sequences only and omits some clones. Under half of the omission traces to an unresolved V gene where checked; the cause of the rest is unknown. V and J calls and clone size follow that table, whereas D and trimming were derived from the DNA. Present in this sample are 35,000 or so clones, 70% to 90% of which were seen just once. The ten largest account for roughly 0.95% of the sample.

As to this clone: There is no known antigen for this receptor. No much larger clonotype is one base removed from it; base qualities were not supplied.

The healthy control group was made up of around 37 blood donors, and the Finnish Red Cross blood service supplied their buffy coats. All TCR-sequenced material derived from peripheral blood: patient blood samples and healthy donor buffy coats. Ficoll-Hypaque gradient centrifugation was used to isolate peripheral blood mononuclear cells. For the healthy controls, CD4+ cells were obtained from buffy coats by magnetic purification. The Gentra Puregene Cell and Tissue kit was used to extract genomic DNA, and a Qubit 2.0 fluorometer was used to measure the amount of genomic DNA. The CDR3 goes from the cysteine to the phenylalanine over 12 residues. Of the read, only the CDR3 DNA is kept; its 36 bases are in frame from base 1. CDR1 WSHSY and CDR2 SAAADI are derived from the germline V gene. V is clipped by 10 bases and J by 6 bases, and the sequence between their germline boundaries is 12 bases long.

The clonotype was recovered from a human donor in good health. The V and J segments used are TRBV10-2 and TRBJ1-4; no confident D gene assignment can be made. Specimen: CD4+ T cells from blood buffy coats. Read as DNA, the sequence is TGCGCCACGTGGAGGGAGGATGAAAAACTGTTTTTT. This sequence encodes CATWREDEKLFF.